This TCR beta chain emerged from a study of T-cell reconstitution after alpha-beta-depleted transplantation in children. Study results and limitations: Expanded clones from the graft, numbering several hundred, reportedly supplied alpha-beta T cells about two months after transplant. Some patients' high day-60 TCRbeta diversity was traced to surviving recipient T cells and thymic progenitors. T-cell numbers and diversity, one year after transplant, stemmed largely from T cells that were newly produced.

This clonotype was observed a few times. Its antigen is undetermined. Using unique molecular identifiers, the investigators prepared the TCRbeta library. TCRdb independently ran MiXCR on the PCR reads; one entry per CDR3 protein. This sample yields approximately 130,000 distinct CDR3 sequences, of which about 9.6% are seen a single time; about 25% belongs to the top ten. The sequences come from PBMCs, mostly from graft donor cells, collected 180 days after TCRalphabeta/CD19-depleted stem cell transplant. The clonotype comes from a girl in the first two years of life who had a stem cell transplant for combined immunodeficiency, so the T cells may come from the graft donor.

CDR3 in amino acids: CSVGTSGRVKQFF. As DNA, the CDR3 is TGCAGCGTTGGGACTAGCGGGAGGGTGAAACAGTTCTTC. This rearrangement joins TRBV29-1 to TRBJ2-1; TRBD2 agrees at 15 bases. Germline loops: CDR1 SQVTM, CDR2 ANQGSEA. Trimming cost V 4 bases and J 13 bases; bases outside gene matches: 5. The CDR3 is made up of 13 amino acids.